This TCR beta chain was obtained from a study of shared clonotypes between healthy human individuals. The ends were cut back, 6 bases at V and 3 bases at J, with 12 bases in the middle. The CDR3 has 13 amino acids. Germline V gene sequence: CDR1 LNHNV, CDR2 YYDKDF (reference sequence). Only in-frame clones appear in the TCRdb table, and some are missing; sequencing was by immunoSEQ multiplex PCR. The table lists 110,000 or so clones, around 68% of them singletons. Specimen: memory CD8+ T cells sorted from blood. The subset was: CD45RO+ cells pooled with CCR7-negative TemRA cells. The chain couples TRBV15 to TRBJ2-7; D is unresolved. This sequence was found in a woman aged 25-40 years in good health. The CDR3: CATRGGSGYEQYF. DNA of the CDR3: TGTGCCACCAGGGGTGGGTCAGGCTACGAGCAGTACTTC.